The rows below give T cell receptor beta chains drawn from one sample of a study of CXCR3-negative and CXCR3-positive naive CD8 T cells. TCRdb re-called the 5' RACE reads and gives one entry per CDR3 protein, without DNA. The sample's table shows roughly 120,000 distinct CDR3 sequences. Material: naive CXCR3+ CD8+ T cells from blood. These receptors were taken from a human donor in good health. Some clones in this sample may be carry-over from other donors' samples. CDR3s include the opening cysteine and the closing phenylalanine or tryptophan.

TRBV28	TRBJ2-7	CASRQGYEQYF
TRBV29-1	TRBJ2-5	CSVEVGLGETQYF
TRBV6-2/TRBV6-3	TRBJ2-5	CASSYDRAQETQYF
TRBV4-3	TRBJ2-1	CASSQEETSTYNEQFF
TRBV20-1	TRBJ2-2	CSWTKFTGELFF
TRBV6-6	TRBJ2-1	CASSRDRPSSYNEQFF
TRBV28	TRBJ1-2	CASYKTGFNYGYTF
TRBV6-2/TRBV6-3	TRBJ2-6	CASSWDPGQEFSGANVLTF
TRBV28	TRBJ2-7	CASRSRTGFAWYF
TRBV14	TRBJ2-7	CASSQLAGDYEQYF
TRBV29-1	TRBJ1-1	CSVEEGQITEAFF
TRBV7-9	TRBJ1-1	CASSLLAPENTEAFF
TRBV7-9	TRBJ2-3	CASSFLRDSSTDTQYF
TRBV4-1	TRBJ2-4	CASSQDDRGGNIQYF
TRBV28	TRBJ1-5	CASSFPALNQPQHF
TRBV5-1	TRBJ2-3	CASSLVVAGTDTQYF
TRBV4-2	TRBJ2-3	CASSQEGAGNTDTQYF